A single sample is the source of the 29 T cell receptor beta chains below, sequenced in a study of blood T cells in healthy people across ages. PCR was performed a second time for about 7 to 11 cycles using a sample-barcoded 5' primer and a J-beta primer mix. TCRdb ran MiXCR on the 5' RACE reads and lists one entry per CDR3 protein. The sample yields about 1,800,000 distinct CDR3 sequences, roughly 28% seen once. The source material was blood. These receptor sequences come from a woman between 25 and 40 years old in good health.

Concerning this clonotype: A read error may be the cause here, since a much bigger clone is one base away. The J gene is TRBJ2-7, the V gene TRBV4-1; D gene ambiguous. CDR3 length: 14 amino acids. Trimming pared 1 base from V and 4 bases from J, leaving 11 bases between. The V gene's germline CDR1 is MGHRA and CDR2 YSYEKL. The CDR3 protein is CASSQGVASYEQYF. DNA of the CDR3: TGCGCCAGCAGCCAAGGCGTGGCTTCTTACGAGCAGTACTTC.

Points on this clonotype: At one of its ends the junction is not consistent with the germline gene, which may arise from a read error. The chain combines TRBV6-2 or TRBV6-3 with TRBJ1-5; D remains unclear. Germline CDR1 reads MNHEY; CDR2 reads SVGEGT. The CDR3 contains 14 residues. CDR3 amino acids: CASSYSRSDQPQHF. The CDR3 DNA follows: TGTGCCAGCAGTTACAGCCGATCCGATCAGCCACAGCATTTT.

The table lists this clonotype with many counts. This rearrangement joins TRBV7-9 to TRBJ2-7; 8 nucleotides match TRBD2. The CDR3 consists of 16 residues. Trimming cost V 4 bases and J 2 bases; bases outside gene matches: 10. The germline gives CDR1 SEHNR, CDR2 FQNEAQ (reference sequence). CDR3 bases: TGTGCCAGCAGCTCAATCGGGAGCGGGAGAGCCTACGAGCAGTACTTC. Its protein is CASSSIGSGRAYEQYF. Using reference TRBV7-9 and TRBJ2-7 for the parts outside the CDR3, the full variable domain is DTGVSQNPRHKITKRGQNVTFRCDPISEHNRLYWYRQTLGQGPEFLTYFQNEAQLEKSRLLSDRFSAERPKGSFSTLEIQRTEQGDSAMYLCASSSIGSGRAYEQYFGPGTRLTVT.

In DNA, the CDR3 is TGTGCCAGCAGCCGTGACGGAAAGAACTATGGCTACACCTTC. This translates into CASSRDGKNYGYTF. This chain connects TRBV3-1 to TRBJ1-2, with no clear D. Trimming removed 4 bases at V and 2 bases at J, with 11 bases between. The germline V gene has CDR1 LGHDT and CDR2 YNNKEL (reference sequence). This CDR3 has 14 residues.

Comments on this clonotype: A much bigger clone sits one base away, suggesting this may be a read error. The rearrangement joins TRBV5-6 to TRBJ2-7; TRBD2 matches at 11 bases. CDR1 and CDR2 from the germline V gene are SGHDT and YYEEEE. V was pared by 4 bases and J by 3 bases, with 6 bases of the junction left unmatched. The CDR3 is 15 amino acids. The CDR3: CASSLGLAVYYEQYF. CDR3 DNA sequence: TGTGCCAGCAGCCTGGGACTAGCGGTTTACTACGAGCAGTACTTC.

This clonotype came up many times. This CDR3 is CASSYGRATHEQFF. The CDR3 DNA sequence: TGTGCCAGCAGTTACGGGAGGGCCACCCATGAGCAGTTCTTC. This chain connects TRBV6-2 or TRBV6-3 to TRBJ2-1; 7 nucleotides agree with TRBD2. CDR1 is MNHEY, CDR2 SVGEGT, per germline. Unmatched junction bases numbered 6, after V lost 2 bases and J lost 8 bases. The CDR3 is made up of 14 amino acids.

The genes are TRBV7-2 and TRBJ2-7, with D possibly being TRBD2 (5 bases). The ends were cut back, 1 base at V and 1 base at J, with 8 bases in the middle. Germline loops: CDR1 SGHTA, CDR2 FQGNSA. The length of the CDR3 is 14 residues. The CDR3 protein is CASSLVTRSYEQYF. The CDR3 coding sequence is TGTGCCAGCAGCTTAGTTACTAGGTCCTACGAGCAGTACTTC.

In DNA, the CDR3 is TGTGCCAGCAGCCGGGACAGGGGGCTCCACTATGGCTACACCTTC. The encoded protein is CASSRDRGLHYGYTF. The J gene is TRBJ1-2, the V gene TRBV7-2; 12 bases are a match to TRBD1. Trimming took 5 bases from V and 3 from J; bases not matched to a gene: 4. This CDR3 contains 15 residues. Germline V lookup: CDR1 SGHTA, CDR2 FQGNSA.

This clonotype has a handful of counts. The CDR3 DNA sequence: TGTGCCAGCAGCTTAGCACCCGAGGGCGCCGGGCAGTACTTC. Protein sequence: CASSLAPEGAGQYF. The V and J genes are TRBV7-2 and TRBJ2-7, with D possibly matching TRBD2 (5 bases). The V end was cut by 0 bases, the J end by 9 bases, with 15 bases between. The CDR3 is 14 amino acids. CDR1 is SGHTA and CDR2 is FQGNSA in the germline V gene.

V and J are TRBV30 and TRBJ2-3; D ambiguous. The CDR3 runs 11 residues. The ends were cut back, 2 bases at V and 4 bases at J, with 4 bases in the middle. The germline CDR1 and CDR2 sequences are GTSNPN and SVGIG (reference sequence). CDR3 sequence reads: CAWSTADTQYF. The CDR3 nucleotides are TGTGCCTGGAGTACGGCAGATACGCAGTATTTT.

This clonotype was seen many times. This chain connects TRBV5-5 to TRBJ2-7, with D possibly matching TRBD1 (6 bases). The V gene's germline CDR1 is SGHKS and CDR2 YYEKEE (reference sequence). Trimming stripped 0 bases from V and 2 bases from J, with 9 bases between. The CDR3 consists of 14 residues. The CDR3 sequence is CASSLVWTAYEQYF. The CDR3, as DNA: TGTGCCAGCAGCTTGGTATGGACAGCCTACGAGCAGTACTTC.

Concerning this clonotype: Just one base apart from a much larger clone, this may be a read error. The CDR3 coding sequence is TGTGCCAGCAGCTTTAAGAGGGGGGACGAGCAGTTCTTC. It translates to CASSFKRGDEQFF. This chain links TRBV7-9 with TRBJ2-1; D assignment may be TRBD1 or TRBD2 (6 bases each). Trimming stripped 3 bases from V and 10 bases from J, with 13 bases between. The CDR3 sequence is 13 residues long. CDR1 is SEHNR, CDR2 FQNEAQ, per germline (reference sequence).

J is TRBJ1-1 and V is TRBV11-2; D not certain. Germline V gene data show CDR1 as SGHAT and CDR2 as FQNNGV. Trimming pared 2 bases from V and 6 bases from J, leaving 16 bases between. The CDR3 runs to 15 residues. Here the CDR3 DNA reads TGTGCCAGCAGCTTACCCAGTAATAGAGTCTCTGAAGCTTTCTTT. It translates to CASSLPSNRVSEAFF.

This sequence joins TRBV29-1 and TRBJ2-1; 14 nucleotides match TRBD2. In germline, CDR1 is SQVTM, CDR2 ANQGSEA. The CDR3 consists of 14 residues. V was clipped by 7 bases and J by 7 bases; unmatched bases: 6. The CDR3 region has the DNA TGCAGCGCAGGACTAGCGGGAGGTATTAATGAGCAGTTCTTC. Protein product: CSAGLAGGINEQFF.

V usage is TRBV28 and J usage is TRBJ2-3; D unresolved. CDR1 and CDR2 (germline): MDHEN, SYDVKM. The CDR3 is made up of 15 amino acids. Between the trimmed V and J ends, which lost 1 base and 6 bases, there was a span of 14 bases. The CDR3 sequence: CASSLSLRPQDTQYF. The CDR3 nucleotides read TGTGCCAGCAGTTTATCACTCAGGCCCCAGGATACGCAGTATTTT.

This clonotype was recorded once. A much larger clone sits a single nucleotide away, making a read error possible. CDR3 loop: CASSSLAGRPYF. The CDR3 bases are TGTGCCAGCAGCTCACTAGCGGGAAGGCCGTACTTC. The chain uses TRBV12-3 or TRBV12-4 and TRBJ2-7, with 10 bases aligning to TRBD2. The CDR3 runs 12 residues. V lost 6 bases to trimming and J lost 12 bases; unmatched junction nucleotides: 8.

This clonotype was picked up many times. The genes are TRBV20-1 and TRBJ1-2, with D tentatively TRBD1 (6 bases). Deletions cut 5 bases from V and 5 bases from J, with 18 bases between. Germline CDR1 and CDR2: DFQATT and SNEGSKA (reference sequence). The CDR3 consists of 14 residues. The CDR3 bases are TGCAGTGCTCCCGGTGGGGGGGCTACATATGGCTACACCTTC. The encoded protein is CSAPGGGATYGYTF.

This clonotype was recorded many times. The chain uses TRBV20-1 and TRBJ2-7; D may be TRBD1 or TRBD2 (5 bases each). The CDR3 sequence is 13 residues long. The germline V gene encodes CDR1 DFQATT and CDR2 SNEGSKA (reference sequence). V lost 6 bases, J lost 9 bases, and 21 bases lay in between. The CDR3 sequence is CSAQEGPGRTQYF. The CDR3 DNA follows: TGCAGTGCCCAGGAAGGACCGGGACGGACGCAGTACTTC.

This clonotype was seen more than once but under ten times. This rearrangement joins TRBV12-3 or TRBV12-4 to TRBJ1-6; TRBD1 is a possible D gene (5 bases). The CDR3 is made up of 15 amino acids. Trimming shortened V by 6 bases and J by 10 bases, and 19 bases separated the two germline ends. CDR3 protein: CASSPNGGSGSPLHF. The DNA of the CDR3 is TGTGCCAGCAGCCCCAACGGGGGTTCGGGCTCACCCCTCCACTTT.

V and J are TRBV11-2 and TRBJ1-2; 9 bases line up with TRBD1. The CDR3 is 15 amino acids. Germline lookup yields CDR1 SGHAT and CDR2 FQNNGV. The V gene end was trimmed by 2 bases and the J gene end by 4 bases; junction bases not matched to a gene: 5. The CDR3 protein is CASSLNGQGFYGYTF. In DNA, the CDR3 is TGTGCCAGCAGCTTAAACGGACAGGGGTTCTATGGCTACACCTTC.

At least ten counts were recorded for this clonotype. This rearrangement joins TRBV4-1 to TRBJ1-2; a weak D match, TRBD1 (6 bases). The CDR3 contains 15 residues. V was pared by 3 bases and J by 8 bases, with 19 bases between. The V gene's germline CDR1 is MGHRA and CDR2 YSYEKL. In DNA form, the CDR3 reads TGCGCCAGCAGCCAGATAGGGGGGAGGTTGGGCGGCTACACCTTC. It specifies CASSQIGGRLGGYTF.

The CDR3 sequence: CASSQAAGGGEQFF. Here the CDR3 DNA reads TGTGCCAGCAGTCAGGCAGCGGGAGGAGGGGAGCAGTTCTTC. V usage is TRBV6-2 or TRBV6-3 and J usage is TRBJ2-1; 9 bases are a match to TRBD2. CDR3 size: 14 residues. J lost 10 bases, V lost 5 bases, and 9 bases had no gene match. Germline V CDR1 and CDR2: MNHEY, SVGEGT.

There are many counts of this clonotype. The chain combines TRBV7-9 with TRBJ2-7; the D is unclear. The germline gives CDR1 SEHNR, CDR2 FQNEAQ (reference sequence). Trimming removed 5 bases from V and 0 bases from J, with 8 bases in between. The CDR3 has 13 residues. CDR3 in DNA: TGTGCCAGCAGCCCCAGGAGCTCCTACGAGCAGTACTTC. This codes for CASSPRSSYEQYF.

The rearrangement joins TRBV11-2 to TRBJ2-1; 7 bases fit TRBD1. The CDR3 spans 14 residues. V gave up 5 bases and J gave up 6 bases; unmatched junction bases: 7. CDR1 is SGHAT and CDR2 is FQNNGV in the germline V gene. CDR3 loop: CASSSGTVFNEQFF. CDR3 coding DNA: TGTGCCAGCAGCAGTGGGACAGTCTTCAATGAGCAGTTCTTC.

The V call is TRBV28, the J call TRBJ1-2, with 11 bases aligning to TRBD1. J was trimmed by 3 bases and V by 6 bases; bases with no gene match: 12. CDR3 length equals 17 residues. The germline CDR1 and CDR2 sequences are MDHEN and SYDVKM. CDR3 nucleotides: TGTGCCAGCAGCACCGGGACAGGGGGGTTAGGCGACTATGGCTACACCTTC. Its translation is CASSTGTGGLGDYGYTF.

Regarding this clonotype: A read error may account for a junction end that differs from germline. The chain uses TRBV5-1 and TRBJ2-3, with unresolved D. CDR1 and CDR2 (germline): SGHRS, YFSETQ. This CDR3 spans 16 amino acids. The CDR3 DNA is TGCGCCAGCAGCCTCACCGTAACGGGCTCCACAGATACGCTGTATTTT. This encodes CASSLTVTGSTDTLYF.

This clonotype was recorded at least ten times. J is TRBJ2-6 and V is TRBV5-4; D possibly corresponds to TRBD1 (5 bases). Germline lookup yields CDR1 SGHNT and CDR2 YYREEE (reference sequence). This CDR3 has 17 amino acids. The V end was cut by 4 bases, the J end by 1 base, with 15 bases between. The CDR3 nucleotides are TGTGCCAGCAGCCCGGACAATGTGGTGTCTGGGGCCAACGTCCTGACTTTC. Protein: CASSPDNVVSGANVLTF.

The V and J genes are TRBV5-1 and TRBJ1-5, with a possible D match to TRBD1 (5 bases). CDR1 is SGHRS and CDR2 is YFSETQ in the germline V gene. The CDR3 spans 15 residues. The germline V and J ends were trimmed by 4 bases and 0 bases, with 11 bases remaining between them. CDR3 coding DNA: TGCGCCAGCAGCCCCGGGGGGGTTAGCAATCAGCCCCAGCATTTT. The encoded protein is CASSPGGVSNQPQHF.

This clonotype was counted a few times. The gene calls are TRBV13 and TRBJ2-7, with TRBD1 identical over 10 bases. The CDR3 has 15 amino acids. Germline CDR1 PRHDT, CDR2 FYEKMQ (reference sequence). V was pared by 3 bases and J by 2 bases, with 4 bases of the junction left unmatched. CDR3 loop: CASSLGQGQTYEQYF. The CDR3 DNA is TGTGCCAGCAGCTTGGGACAGGGGCAAACCTACGAGCAGTACTTC.